The clone carrying this T cell receptor (beta chain) was found a few times. Its matching antigen is unknown. The data belong to a study of CD8+ T cells in alopecia areata. Following extraction, RNA underwent reverse transcription to cDNA, which served as the sequencing template. The repertoire was sequenced with immunoSEQ multiplex PCR; TCRdb's copy has only in-frame clones and lacks some. In the table there are about 97,000 clones, roughly two fifths of which are singletons. Study-wide points: Scalp data also include sequences from resident alphabeta T cells of normal skin.

The clonotype originates from a human donor with alopecia areata. The sequenced sample was CD4+ T cells sorted from blood.

CDR3 sequence: CASSPSYGEQYF. Here the CDR3 DNA reads TGTGCCAGCAGCCCGAGTTATGGCGAGCAGTACTTC. This chain uses TRBV9 with TRBJ2-7; D call uncertain. From germline, CDR1 is SGDLS and CDR2 YYNGEE. The CDR3 has 12 amino acids. Between the trimmed V and J ends, which lost 4 bases and 6 bases, there was a span of 11 bases.